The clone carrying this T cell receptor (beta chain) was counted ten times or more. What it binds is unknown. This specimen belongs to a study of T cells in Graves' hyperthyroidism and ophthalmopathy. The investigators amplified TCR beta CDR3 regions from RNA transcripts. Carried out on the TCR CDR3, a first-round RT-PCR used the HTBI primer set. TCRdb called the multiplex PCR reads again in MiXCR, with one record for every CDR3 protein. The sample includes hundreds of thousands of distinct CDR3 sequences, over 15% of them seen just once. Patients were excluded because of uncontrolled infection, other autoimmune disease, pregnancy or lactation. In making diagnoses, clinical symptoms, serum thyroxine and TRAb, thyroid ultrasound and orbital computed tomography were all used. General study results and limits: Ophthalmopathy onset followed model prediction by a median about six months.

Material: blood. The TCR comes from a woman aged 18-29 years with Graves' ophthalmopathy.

This chain's CDR3 is CASSGPGTGDATDTQYF. DNA for the CDR3: TGTGCCAGCAGCGGACCCGGGACAGGGGACGCCACAGATACGCAGTATTTT. J is TRBJ2-3 and V is TRBV5-6, with 10 bases fitting TRBD1. The junction had 10 bases not matched to a gene; V was cut back by 4 bases and J by 2 bases. The CDR3 is 17 residues long. Germline CDR1 SGHDT, CDR2 YYEEEE.